This TCR beta chain is from a study of OX40 agonist ivuxolimab in advanced cancers. The germline CDR1 and CDR2 sequences are SEHNR and FQNEAQ (reference sequence). V lost 5 bases, J lost 0 bases, and 11 bases lay in between. This CDR3 region has 15 residues. TCRdb's table, derived via immunoSEQ multiplex PCR, lists solely in-frame clones and lacks some. The sample yields around 56,000 clones, more than 75% seen once. The sequenced sample was CD4+ or CD8+ T cells sorted from blood, obtained in a trial of the OX40 agonist ivuxolimab. This chain joins TRBV7-9 and TRBJ2-1; maybe TRBD1 (5 bases). The source is an adult with an advanced solid tumor such as melanoma, head and neck, liver or kidney cancer. The CDR3 DNA reads as TGTGCCAGCAGCACGGACATGAGCTCCTACAATGAGCAGTTCTTC. It is translated as CASSTDMSSYNEQFF.